The T cell receptor (beta chain) described here comes from a study of cytomegalovirus exposure and HLA in healthy donors. Amplification used 60 Vbeta primers and 13 Jbeta primers. Clones were sequenced by immunoSEQ multiplex PCR, and TCRdb holds only the in-frame ones, with some missing. The sample contains 90,000 to 100,000 clones, 77% of which appear only once. This clone was found a few times. Its antigen is unidentified. The CDR3 is made up of 16 amino acids. Germline V CDR1 and CDR2: LGHNA, YSLEER. J lost 5 bases, V lost 4 bases, and 13 bases had no gene match. Study-wide results and caveats: Three chains tied to CMV proved CMV antigen-specific in vitro.

The chain joins TRBV4-3 to TRBJ1-2; 7 nucleotides match TRBD1. The sequenced sample consisted of PBMCs. The sequence was collected from a woman between 35 and 50 years old in good health and CMV-seronegative. CDR3 residues: CASSPQGGGGTYGYTF. In DNA form, the CDR3 reads TGCGCCAGCAGCCCCCAGGGGGGTGGTGGCACTTATGGCTACACCTTC.